This entry concerns a single T cell receptor beta chain. Its target is unknown. Patients chosen for sequencing had CD8+CD57+ cells that had expanded, as shown by flow cytometry. There were no patients without severe acquired aplastic anemia. Sampling of blood occurred while the patients had still received no therapy. This entry comes from a study of CD8+CD57+ T cells in acquired aplastic anemia. Study at large: DNA per sorted CD4+ or CD8+ sample ranged roughly 0.19 to 30 ug, averaging around 3.1 ug.

Profiling that covered TCR beta VDJ and CDR3 relied on genomic DNA as its template. A single record per CDR3 protein comes from TCRdb applying MiXCR to the reads. The profile shows 210,000 or so distinct CDR3 sequences, roughly 50% of them singletons. Study-level findings and limits: There were roughly 30 CD8+ CDR3 sequences that occurred in both patients and controls.

The CDR3 is made up of 16 amino acids. Germline values: CDR1 KGHSH, CDR2 LQKENI. V lost 3 bases and J 2 bases, leaving 13 bases between the germline ends. The rearrangement joins TRBV18 to TRBJ1-4; unclear D gene. The TCR sequence derives from a human donor with aplastic anemia. Sequenced: sorted CD4+, CD8+, or CD8+CD57+ T cells (not recorded which) from PBMCs. This CDR3 reads CASSPRNSATNEKLFF. The CDR3 DNA reads TGTGCCAGCTCACCTAGGAACAGTGCGACTAATGAAAAACTGTTTTTT.